This T cell receptor (beta chain) was found in a study of cytomegalovirus exposure and HLA in healthy donors. As for the study in general: In an earlier analysis, approximately 120 million unique TCR beta sequences were found from 150 million to 200 million T cells. Study findings and constraints: An analysis was carried out at a later point. It showed that HLA-associated TCR beta chains were more clonally expanded than equally common non-associated chains.

Comment on this clone: As yet, its antigen is unknown.

The primer mix had 60 Vbeta and 13 Jbeta primers. Under the authors' procedure: In a later analysis, around 10 million of about 80 million unique beta chains occurred in at least two donors. Measured with immunoSEQ multiplex PCR; TCRdb has only the in-frame clones, and not every one. The V and J calls and clone size were taken over from that table, and D and trimming were inferred from the DNA. Of 35,000 to 50,000 clones listed, about 72% are singletons. Sequencing was done on a sample of PBMCs. The TCR was taken from a man aged 25-45 years in good health and CMV-seronegative.

The CDR3 here is CASSYSGGSSYEQYF. The CDR3 region has the DNA TGTGCCAGCAGCTATAGCGGGGGGAGCTCCTACGAGCAGTACTTC. The gene calls are TRBV11-2 and TRBJ2-7; 10 bases are shared with TRBD2. CDR3 length equals 15 residues. CDR1 and CDR2 from the germline V gene are SGHAT and FQNNGV. V trimming: 4 bases; J trimming: 0 bases; junction bases outside the gene matches: 3.